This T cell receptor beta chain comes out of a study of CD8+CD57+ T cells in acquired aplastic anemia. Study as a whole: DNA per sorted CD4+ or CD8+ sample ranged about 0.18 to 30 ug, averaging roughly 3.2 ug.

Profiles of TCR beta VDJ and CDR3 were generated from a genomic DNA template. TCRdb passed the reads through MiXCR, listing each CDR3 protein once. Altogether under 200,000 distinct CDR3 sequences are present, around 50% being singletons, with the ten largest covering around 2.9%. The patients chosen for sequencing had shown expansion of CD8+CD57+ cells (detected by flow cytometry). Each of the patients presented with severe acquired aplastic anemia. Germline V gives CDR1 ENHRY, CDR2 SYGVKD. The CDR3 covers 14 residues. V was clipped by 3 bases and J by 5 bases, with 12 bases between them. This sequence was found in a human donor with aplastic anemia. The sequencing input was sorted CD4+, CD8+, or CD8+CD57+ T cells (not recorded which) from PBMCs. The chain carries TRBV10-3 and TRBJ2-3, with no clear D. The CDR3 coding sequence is TGTGCCATCAGTGAACCCGATCTAGAAGATACGCAGTATTTT. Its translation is CAISEPDLEDTQYF.